This T cell receptor (beta chain) was recorded in a study of T cells after yellow fever vaccination. For the study at large: Those fractions that held only low numbers of cells were prepared using the SMART-Seq v4 Ultra Low Input RNA kit.

Study-wide findings and caveats: Most clones from primary vaccination resurfaced after the booster (96% CD4, around 91% CD8).

5'RACE template switching added a universal primer site and UMIs to TCR cDNA. TCRdb used MiXCR to reprocess the 5' RACE reads, holding one entry per CDR3 protein. The table records a few hundred thousand distinct CDR3 sequences, approximately 4% of them present only once. This clonotype was seen a handful of times. Antigen unknown. Germline V lookup: CDR1 SGHTA, CDR2 FQGNSA. The J segment lost 0 bases and the V segment lost 8 bases, leaving 11 bases of the junction unmatched. The CDR3 extends over 16 amino acids. The receptor's source is a man aged 18-30 years who received the YFV17D yellow fever vaccine. The sequenced sample was PBMCs, obtained 5 days after the yellow fever booster vaccination. J is TRBJ2-7 and V is TRBV7-2, with 9 bases identical to TRBD2. CDR3 nucleotide sequence: TGTGCCAGCGGAAAGAGGCTAGCGGGGCCCTCCTACGAGCAGTACTTC. The encoded protein is CASGKRLAGPSYEQYF.